This T cell receptor (beta chain) was identified in a study of shared clonotypes between healthy human individuals. The length of the CDR3 is 14 residues. Looked up from germline, CDR1 is SGHKS and CDR2 is YYEKEE (reference sequence). J lost 4 bases, V lost 4 bases, and 5 bases had no gene match. The assay was immunoSEQ multiplex PCR, and TCRdb's table has in-frame clones only and misses some. Of roughly 1,100,000 clones in the sample, around 76% were seen once. The sequence derives from a man aged 18 to 30 in good health. Specimen: memory CD4+ T cells sorted from blood. Subset meaning: CD45RA-negative fraction. The chain is built from TRBV5-5 and TRBJ2-7; TRBD2 aligns across 10 bases. CDR3 sequence reads: CASSPGLAVYEQYF. In DNA form, the CDR3 reads TGTGCCAGCAGCCCCGGACTAGCGGTGTACGAGCAGTACTTC.